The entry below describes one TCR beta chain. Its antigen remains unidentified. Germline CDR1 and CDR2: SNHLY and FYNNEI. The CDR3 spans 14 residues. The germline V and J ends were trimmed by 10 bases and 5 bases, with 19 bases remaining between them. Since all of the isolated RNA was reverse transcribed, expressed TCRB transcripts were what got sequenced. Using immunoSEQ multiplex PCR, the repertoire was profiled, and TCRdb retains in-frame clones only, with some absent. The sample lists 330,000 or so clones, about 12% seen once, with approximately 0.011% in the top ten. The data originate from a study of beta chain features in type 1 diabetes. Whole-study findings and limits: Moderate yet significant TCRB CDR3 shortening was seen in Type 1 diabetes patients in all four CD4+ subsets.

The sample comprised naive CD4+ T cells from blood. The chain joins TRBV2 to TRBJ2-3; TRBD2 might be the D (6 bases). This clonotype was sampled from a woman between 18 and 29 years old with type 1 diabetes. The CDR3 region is CATLTAGGRDTQYF. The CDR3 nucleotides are TGTGCCACCTTAACAGCGGGTGGTAGAGATACGCAGTATTTT. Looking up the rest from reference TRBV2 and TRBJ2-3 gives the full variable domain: EPEVTQTPSHQVTQMGQEVILRCVPISNHLYFYWYRQILGQKVEFLVSFYNNEISEKSEIFDDQFSVERPDGSNFTLKIRSTKLEDSAMYFCATLTAGGRDTQYFGPGTRLTVL.